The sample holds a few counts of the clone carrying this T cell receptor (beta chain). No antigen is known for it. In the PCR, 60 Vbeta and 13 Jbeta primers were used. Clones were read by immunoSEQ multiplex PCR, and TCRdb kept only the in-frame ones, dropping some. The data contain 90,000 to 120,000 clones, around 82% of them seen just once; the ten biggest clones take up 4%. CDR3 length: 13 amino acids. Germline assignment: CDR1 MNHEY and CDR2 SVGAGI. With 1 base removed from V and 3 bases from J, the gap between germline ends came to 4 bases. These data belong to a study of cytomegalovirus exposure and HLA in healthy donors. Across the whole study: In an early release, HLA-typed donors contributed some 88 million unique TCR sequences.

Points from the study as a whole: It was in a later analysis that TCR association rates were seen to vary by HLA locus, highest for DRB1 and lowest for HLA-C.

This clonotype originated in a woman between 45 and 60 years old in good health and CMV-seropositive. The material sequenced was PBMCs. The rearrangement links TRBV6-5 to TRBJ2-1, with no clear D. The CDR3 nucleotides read TGTGCCAGCAGTTACTTCCGCTACAATGAGCAGTTCTTC. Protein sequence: CASSYFRYNEQFF.